What follows are 10 T cell receptor beta chains derived from one specimen sequenced in a study of ipilimumab plus nivolumab after autologous stem cell transplantation. Clones were sequenced by immunoSEQ multiplex PCR, and TCRdb holds only the in-frame ones, with some missing. The sample gives around 21,000 clones, over 65% of which show up once; 15% to 25% is in the top ten. The material sequenced was PBMCs, taken in a trial of ipilimumab plus nivolumab as post-transplant consolidation. Receptor source: a male donor with diffuse large B-cell lymphoma.

The chain couples TRBV10-2 to TRBJ2-7, with 9 nucleotides matching TRBD1. CDR3 size: 15 residues. The J segment lost 1 base and the V segment lost 4 bases, leaving 5 bases of the junction unmatched. Germline CDR1 and CDR2: WSHSY and SAAADI. As DNA, the CDR3 is TGCGCCAGCAGTGGGTCGACAGGGGGTTCCTACGAGCAGTACTTC. Encoded protein: CASSGSTGGSYEQYF.

The chain is built from TRBV2 and TRBJ1-5; the D is unclear. The CDR3 has 13 residues. From germline, CDR1 is SNHLY and CDR2 FYNNEI. V was clipped by 8 bases and J by 3 bases, with 11 bases between them. CDR3 coding DNA: TGTGCCAGCTCGTTTTGGGCCAATCAGCCCCAGCATTTT. This sequence encodes CASSFWANQPQHF.

V usage is TRBV19 and J usage is TRBJ1-2; TRBD1 is a possible D gene (6 bases). V was shortened by 3 bases and J by 1 base, with 12 bases between the two germline ends. CDR1 and CDR2 (germline): LNHDA, SQIVND (reference sequence). CDR3 size: 15 residues. The DNA for the CDR3 is TGTGCCAGTAGTATCGGGCCAGGGGTTAACTATGGCTACACCTTC. Residues: CASSIGPGVNYGYTF.

The chain is built from TRBV15 and TRBJ1-6; 8 positions match TRBD1. The CDR3 extends over 14 amino acids. V dropped 5 bases and J dropped 11; count of bases not matched to a gene: 8. Germline CDR1 is LNHNV and CDR2 is YYDKDF (reference sequence). CDR3 in DNA: TGTGCCACCAGCCGAGGACAGGGTAGCCCACCCCTCCACTTT. This encodes CATSRGQGSPPLHF.

The rearrangement joins TRBV11-2 to TRBJ1-5, with D perhaps TRBD1 (5 bases). Trimming took off 4 bases at V and 2 bases at J, with 12 bases between the two ends. Germline V gives CDR1 SGHAT, CDR2 FQNNGV. CDR3 length equals 15 residues. CDR3 bases: TGTGCCAGCAGCTCCTCGGGGCTGGGCAATCAGCCCCAGCATTTT. As protein: CASSSSGLGNQPQHF. Supplemented by reference TRBV11-2 and TRBJ1-5, the full variable domain reads EAGVAQSPRYKIIEKRQSVAFWCNPISGHATLYWYQQILGQGPKLLIQFQNNGVVDDSQLPKDRFSAERLKGVDSTLKIQPAKLEDSAVYLCASSSSGLGNQPQHFGDGTRLSIL.

This rearrangement joins TRBV6-6 to TRBJ2-3; D is unresolved. With 6 bases removed from V and 0 bases from J, the gap between germline ends came to 16 bases. This CDR3 contains 16 residues. CDR1 is MNHNY and CDR2 is SVGAGI in the germline V gene (reference sequence). CDR3 DNA: TGTGCCAGCAGCCCCGGAGTCAGGATTAGCACAGATACGCAGTATTTT. It translates to CASSPGVRISTDTQYF.

V usage is TRBV5-4 and J usage is TRBJ2-7; 9 bases align to TRBD1. Unmatched junction bases numbered 11, after V lost 4 bases and J lost 0 bases. Per the germline V gene, CDR1 is SGHNT and CDR2 is YYREEE (reference sequence). The CDR3 extends over 17 amino acids. CDR3 coding DNA: TGTGCCAGCAGCCTCGGTGGGACAGGGCCCCTCTCCTACGAGCAGTACTTC. Translation: CASSLGGTGPLSYEQYF.

The chain carries TRBV7-2 and TRBJ1-1; a weak D match, TRBD1 (6 bases). V lost 1 base and J lost 1, with 10 bases in between. The CDR3 runs 15 residues. In germline, CDR1 is SGHTA, CDR2 FQGNSA. The CDR3 DNA sequence: TGTGCCAGCAGCTTAGGGGGGGCGCAGAACACTGAAGCTTTCTTT. This encodes CASSLGGAQNTEAFF.

This clone appeared a single time. The rearrangement joins TRBV4-2 to TRBJ2-7, with D hard to call. The CDR3 consists of 15 residues. Germline CDR1 and CDR2: LGHNA and YNFKEQ. The V end lost 0 bases, the J end lost 4 bases, and 13 bases lay between the germline ends. The CDR3 region is CASSQEKETLYEQYF. CDR3 nucleotide sequence: TGTGCCAGCAGCCAAGAGAAGGAGACACTTTACGAGCAGTACTTC.

CDR3 in amino acids: CASSPPGGEGGTEAFF. The DNA of the CDR3 is TGCGCCAGCAGCCCCCCAGGGGGGGAAGGGGGGACTGAAGCTTTCTTT. This sequence joins TRBV5-1 and TRBJ1-1; 7 bases fit TRBD1. After removal of 4 bases from V and 5 bases from J, the junction contained 14 bases not matched to a gene. The germline V gene encodes CDR1 SGHRS and CDR2 YFSETQ. There are 16 residues in the CDR3. Full variable domain (remainder filled in from reference TRBV5-1 and TRBJ1-1): KAGVTQTPRYLIKTRGQQVTLSCSPISGHRSVSWYQQTPGQGLQFLFEYFSETQRNKGNFPGRFSGRQFSNSRSEMNVSTLELGDSALYLCASSPPGGEGGTEAFFGQGTRLTVV.